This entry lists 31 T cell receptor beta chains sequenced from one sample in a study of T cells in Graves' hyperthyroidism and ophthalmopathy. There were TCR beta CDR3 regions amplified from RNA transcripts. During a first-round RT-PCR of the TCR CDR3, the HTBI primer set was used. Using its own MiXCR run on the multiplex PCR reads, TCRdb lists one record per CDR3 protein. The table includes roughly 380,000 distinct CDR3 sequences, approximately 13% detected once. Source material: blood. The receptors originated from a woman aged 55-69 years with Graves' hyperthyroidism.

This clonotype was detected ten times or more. CDR3: CASSYEIKREGLYEQYF. The CDR3 nucleotides are TGTGCCAGCAGTTACGAGATAAAGCGGGAGGGTCTTTACGAGCAGTACTTC. The chain has TRBV6-2 or TRBV6-3 and TRBJ2-7, with 10 bases matching TRBD2. V dropped 2 bases and J dropped 4; count of bases not matched to a gene: 11. CDR1 MNHEY and CDR2 SVGEGT come from the germline V gene. The CDR3 length is 17 residues.

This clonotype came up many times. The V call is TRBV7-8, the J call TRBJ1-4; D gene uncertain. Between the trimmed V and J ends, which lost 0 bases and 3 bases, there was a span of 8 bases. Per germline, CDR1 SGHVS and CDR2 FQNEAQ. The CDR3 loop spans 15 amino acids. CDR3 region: CASSLATVPNEKLFF. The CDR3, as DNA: TGTGCCAGCAGCTTAGCGACGGTCCCTAATGAAAAACTGTTTTTT. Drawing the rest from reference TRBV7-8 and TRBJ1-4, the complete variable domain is GAGVSQSPRYKVAKRGQDVALRCDPISGHVSLFWYQQALGQGPEFLTYFQNEAQLDKSGLPSDRFFAERPEGSVSTLKIQRTQQEDSAVYLCASSLATVPNEKLFFGSGTQLSVL.

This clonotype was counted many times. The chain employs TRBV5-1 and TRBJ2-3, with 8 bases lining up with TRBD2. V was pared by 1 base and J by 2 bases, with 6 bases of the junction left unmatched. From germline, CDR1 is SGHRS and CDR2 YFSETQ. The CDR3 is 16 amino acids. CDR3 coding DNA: TGCGCCAGCAGCTTGACGGGGGGGGGGATCACAGATACGCAGTATTTT. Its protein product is CASSLTGGGITDTQYF.

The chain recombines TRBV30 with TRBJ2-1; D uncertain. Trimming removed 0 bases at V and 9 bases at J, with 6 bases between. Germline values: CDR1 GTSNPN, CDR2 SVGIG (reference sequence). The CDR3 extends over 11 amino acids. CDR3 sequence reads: CAWSVKIEQFF. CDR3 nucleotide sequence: TGTGCCTGGAGTGTAAAAATTGAGCAGTTCTTC. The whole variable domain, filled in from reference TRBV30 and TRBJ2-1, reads SQTIHQWPATLVQPVGSPLSLECTVEGTSNPNLYWYRQAAGRGLQLLFYSVGIGQISSEVPQNLSASRPQDRQFILSSKKLLLSDSGFYLCAWSVKIEQFFGPGTRLTVL.

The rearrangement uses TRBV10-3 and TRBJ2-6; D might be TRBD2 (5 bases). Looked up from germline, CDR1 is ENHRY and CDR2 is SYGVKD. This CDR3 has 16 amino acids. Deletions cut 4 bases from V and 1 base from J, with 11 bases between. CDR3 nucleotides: TGTGCCATCAGTGCCCCCGGGGTATCTGGGGCCAACGTCCTGACTTTC. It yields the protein CAISAPGVSGANVLTF.

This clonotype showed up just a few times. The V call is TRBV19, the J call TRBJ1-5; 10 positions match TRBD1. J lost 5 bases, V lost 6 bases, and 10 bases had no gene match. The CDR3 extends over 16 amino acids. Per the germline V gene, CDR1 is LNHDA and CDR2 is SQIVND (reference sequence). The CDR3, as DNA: TGTGCCAGTAGGACAGGGGGCTTAAATTGGTATCAGCCCCAGCATTTT. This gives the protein CASRTGGLNWYQPQHF.

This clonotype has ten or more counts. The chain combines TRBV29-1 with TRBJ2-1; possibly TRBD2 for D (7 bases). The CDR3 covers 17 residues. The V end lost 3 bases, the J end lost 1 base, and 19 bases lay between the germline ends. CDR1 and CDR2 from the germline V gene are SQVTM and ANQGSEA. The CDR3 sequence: CSVDGGPERGSYNEQFF. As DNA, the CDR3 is TGCAGCGTTGATGGGGGGCCTGAGCGGGGATCCTACAATGAGCAGTTCTTC.

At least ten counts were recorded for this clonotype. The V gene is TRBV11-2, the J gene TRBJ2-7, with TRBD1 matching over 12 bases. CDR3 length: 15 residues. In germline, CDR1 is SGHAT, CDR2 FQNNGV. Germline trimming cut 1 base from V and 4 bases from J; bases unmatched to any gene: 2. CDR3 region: CASSLGDRGPYEQYF. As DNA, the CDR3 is TGTGCCAGCAGCTTAGGGGACAGGGGGCCGTACGAGCAGTACTTC.

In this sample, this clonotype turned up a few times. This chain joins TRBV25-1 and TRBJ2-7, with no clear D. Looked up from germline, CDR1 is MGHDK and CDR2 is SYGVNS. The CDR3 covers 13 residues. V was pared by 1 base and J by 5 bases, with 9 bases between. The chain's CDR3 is CASSELDDHEQYF. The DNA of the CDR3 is TGTGCCAGCAGTGAATTGGATGACCACGAGCAGTACTTC.

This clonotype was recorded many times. CDR3: CSVEKTGRTGNTIYF. In DNA, the CDR3 is TGCAGCGTGGAAAAGACAGGGAGGACTGGAAACACCATATATTTT. V gene TRBV29-1 combines with J gene TRBJ1-3, with TRBD1 matching over 7 bases. The V gene's germline CDR1 is SQVTM and CDR2 ANQGSEA. This CDR3 spans 15 amino acids. V gave up 6 bases and J gave up 2 bases; unmatched junction bases: 10.

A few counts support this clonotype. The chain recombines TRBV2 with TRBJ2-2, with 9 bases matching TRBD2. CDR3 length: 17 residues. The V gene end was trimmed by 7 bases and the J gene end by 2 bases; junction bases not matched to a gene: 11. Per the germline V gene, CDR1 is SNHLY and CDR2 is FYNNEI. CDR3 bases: TGTGCCAGCAAAGAACTCGCGGGAGGGGGAAACACCGGGGAGCTGTTTTTT. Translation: CASKELAGGGNTGELFF.

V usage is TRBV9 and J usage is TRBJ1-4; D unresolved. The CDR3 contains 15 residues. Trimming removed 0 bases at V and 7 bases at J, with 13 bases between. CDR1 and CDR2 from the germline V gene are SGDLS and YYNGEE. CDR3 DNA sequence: TGTGCCAGCAGCGTAGTAGTGTATAGTGGTGAAAAACTGTTTTTT. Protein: CASSVVVYSGEKLFF.

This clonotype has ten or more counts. The CDR3 DNA reads TGTGCCAGCAGCCCCGACAGGCTGAACACCGGGGAGCTGTTTTTT. Translation: CASSPDRLNTGELFF. V usage is TRBV11-2 and J usage is TRBJ2-2, with D perhaps matching TRBD1 (6 bases). Germline V gene sequence: CDR1 SGHAT, CDR2 FQNNGV. V was pared by 5 bases and J by 1 base, with 11 bases between. The length of the CDR3 is 15 residues.

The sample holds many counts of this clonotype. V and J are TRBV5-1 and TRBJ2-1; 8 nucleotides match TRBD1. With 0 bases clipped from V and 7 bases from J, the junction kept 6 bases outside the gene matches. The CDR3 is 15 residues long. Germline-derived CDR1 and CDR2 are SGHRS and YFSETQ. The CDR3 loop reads CASSLEDRVLNEQFF. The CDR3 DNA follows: TGCGCCAGCAGCTTGGAGGACAGGGTGTTAAATGAGCAGTTCTTC.

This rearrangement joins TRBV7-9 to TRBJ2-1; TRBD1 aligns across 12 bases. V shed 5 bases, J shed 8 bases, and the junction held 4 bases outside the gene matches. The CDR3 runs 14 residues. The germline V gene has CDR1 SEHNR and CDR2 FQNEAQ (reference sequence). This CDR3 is CASSTGQGAHEQFF. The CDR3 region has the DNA TGTGCCAGCAGCACGGGACAGGGGGCCCATGAGCAGTTCTTC.

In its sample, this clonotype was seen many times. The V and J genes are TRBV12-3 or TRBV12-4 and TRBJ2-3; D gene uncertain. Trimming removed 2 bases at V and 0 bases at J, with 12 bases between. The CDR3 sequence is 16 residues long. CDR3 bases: TGTGCCAGCAGTTTAATTCGGGCAACTAGCACAGATACGCAGTATTTT. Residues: CASSLIRATSTDTQYF.

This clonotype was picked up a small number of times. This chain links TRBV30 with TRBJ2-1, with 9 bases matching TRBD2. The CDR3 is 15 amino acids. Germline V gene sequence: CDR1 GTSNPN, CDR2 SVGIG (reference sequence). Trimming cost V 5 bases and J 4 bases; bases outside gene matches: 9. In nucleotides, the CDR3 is TGTGCCTGGTCGGCTGGGCGGGAGGGGTACAATGAGCAGTTCTTC. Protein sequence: CAWSAGREGYNEQFF.

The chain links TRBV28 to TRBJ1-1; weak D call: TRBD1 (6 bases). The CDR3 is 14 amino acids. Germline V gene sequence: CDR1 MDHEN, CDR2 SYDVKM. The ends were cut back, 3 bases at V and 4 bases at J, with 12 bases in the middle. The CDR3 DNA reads TGTGCCAGCAGTTTCCAGGGGAGGGCCACTGAAGCTTTCTTT. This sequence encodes CASSFQGRATEAFF.

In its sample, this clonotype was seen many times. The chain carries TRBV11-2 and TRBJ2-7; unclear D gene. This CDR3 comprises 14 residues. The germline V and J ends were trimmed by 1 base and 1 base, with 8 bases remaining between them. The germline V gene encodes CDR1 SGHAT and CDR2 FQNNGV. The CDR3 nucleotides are TGTGCCAGCAGCTTAGCTTACGGATCCTACGAGCAGTACTTC. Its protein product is CASSLAYGSYEQYF.

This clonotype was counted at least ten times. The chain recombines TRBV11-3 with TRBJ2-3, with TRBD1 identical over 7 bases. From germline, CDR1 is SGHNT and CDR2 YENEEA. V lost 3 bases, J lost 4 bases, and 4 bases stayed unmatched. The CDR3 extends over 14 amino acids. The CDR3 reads CASSFHRGADTQYF. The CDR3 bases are TGTGCCAGCAGCTTTCACAGGGGCGCAGATACGCAGTATTTT.

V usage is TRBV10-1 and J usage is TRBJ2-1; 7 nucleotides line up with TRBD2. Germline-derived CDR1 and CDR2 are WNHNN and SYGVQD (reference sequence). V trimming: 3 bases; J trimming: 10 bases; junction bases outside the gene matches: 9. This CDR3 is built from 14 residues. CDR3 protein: CASSDSGPLGEQFF. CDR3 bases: TGCGCCAGCAGTGATAGCGGGCCCTTGGGGGAGCAGTTCTTC.

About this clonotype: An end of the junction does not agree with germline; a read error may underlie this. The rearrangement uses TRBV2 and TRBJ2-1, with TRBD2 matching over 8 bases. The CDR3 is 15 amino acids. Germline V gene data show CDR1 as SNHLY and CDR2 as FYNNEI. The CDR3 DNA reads TGTGCCAGCATGAGAGAAGCGGGAGTCTACAATGAGCAGTCCTTC. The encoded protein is CASMREAGVYNEQSF.

The CDR3 loop is CASSLPFPPYEQYF. In DNA, the CDR3 is TGTGCCAGCAGCTTGCCGTTCCCGCCCTACGAGCAGTACTTC. The chain combines TRBV5-4 with TRBJ2-7; D call uncertain. Germline loops: CDR1 SGHNT, CDR2 YYREEE (reference sequence). There are 14 residues in the CDR3. Trimming stripped 1 base from V and 2 bases from J, with 10 bases between.

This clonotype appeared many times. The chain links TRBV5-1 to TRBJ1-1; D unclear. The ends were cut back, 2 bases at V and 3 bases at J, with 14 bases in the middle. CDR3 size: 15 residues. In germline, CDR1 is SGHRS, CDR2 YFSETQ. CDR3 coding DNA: TGCGCCAGCAGCTTACAAGGAGTCGGTGACACTGAAGCTTTCTTT. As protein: CASSLQGVGDTEAFF.

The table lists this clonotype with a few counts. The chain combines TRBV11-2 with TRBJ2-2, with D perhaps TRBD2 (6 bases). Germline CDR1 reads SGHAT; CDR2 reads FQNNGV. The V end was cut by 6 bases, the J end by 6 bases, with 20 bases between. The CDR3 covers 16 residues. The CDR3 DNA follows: TGTGCCAGCAGTCCCAATTTCGGGAGACGGGCCGGGGAGCTGTTTTTT. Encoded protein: CASSPNFGRRAGELFF.

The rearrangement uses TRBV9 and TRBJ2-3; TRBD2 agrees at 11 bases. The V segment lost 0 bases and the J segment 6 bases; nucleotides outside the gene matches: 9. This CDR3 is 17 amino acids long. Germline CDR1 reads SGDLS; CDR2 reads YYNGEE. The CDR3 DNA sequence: TGTGCCAGCAGCGTAGGGGGTAGCGGGAGGGCCAGGGATACGCAGTATTTT. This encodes CASSVGGSGRARDTQYF.

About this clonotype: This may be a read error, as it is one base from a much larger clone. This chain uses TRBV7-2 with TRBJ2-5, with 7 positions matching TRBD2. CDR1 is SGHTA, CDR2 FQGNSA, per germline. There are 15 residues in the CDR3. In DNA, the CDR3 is TGTGCCAGCAGCTTAGCGGGAGGGTACCAAGAGACCCAGTGCTTC. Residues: CASSLAGGYQETQCF.

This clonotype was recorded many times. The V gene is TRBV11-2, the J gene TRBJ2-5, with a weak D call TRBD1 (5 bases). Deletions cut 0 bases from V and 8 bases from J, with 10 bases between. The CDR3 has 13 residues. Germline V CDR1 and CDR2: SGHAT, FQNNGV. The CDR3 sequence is CASSLDIQGTQYF. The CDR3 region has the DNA TGTGCCAGCAGCTTAGATATTCAGGGTACCCAGTACTTC.

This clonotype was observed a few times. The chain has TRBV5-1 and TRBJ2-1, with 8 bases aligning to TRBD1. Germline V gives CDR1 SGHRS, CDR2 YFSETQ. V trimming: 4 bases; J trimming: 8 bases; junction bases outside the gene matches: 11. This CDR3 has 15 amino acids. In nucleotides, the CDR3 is TGCGCCAGCAGCGCCACAGGGGGTGGTTCGGATGAGCAGTTCTTC. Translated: CASSATGGGSDEQFF.

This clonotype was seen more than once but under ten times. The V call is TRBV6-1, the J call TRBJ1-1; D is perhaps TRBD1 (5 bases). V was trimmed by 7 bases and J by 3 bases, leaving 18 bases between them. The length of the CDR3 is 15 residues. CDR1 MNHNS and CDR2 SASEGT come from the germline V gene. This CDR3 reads CASMAGIVSDTEAFF. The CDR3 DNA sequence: TGTGCCAGCATGGCAGGGATAGTTTCTGACACTGAAGCTTTCTTT.

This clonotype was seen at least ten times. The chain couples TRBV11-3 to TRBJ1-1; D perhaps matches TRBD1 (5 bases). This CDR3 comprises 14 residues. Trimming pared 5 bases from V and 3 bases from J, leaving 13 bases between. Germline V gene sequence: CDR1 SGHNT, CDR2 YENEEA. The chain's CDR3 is CASSPPRGDTEAFF. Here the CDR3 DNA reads TGTGCCAGCAGCCCTCCTCGGGGGGACACTGAAGCTTTCTTT.